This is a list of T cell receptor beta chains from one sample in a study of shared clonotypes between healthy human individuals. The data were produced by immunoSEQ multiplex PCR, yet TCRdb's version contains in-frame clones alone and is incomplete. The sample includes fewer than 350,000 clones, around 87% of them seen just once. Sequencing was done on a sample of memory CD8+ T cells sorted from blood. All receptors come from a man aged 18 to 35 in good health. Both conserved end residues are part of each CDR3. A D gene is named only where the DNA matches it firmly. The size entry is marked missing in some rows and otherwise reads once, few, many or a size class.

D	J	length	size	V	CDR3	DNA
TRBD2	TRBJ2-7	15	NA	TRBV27	CASSRLSGEPYEQYF	TGTGCCAGCAGTCGCTTGAGCGGGGAGCCCTACGAGCAGTACTTC
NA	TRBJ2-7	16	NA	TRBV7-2	CASSSSFERAKYEQYF	TGTGCCAGCAGCTCATCCTTTGAGAGGGCCAAGTACGAGCAGTACTTC
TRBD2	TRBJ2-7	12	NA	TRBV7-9	CASAGAVYEQYF	TGTGCCAGCGCGGGAGCCGTCTACGAGCAGTACTTC
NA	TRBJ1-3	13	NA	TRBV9	CASSVELGNTIYF	TGTGCCAGCAGCGTAGAATTGGGAAACACCATATATTTT
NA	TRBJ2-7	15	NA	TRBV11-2	CASSWGPIGSYEQYF	TGTGCCAGCAGCTGGGGGCCGATCGGCTCCTACGAGCAGTACTTC
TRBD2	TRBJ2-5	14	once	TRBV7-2	CASSPGLALETQYF	TGTGCCAGCAGCCCGGGACTAGCGTTAGAGACCCAGTACTTC
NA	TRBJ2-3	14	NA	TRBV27	CASSLVQGTDTQYF	TGTGCCAGCAGTTTGGTCCAGGGCACAGATACGCAGTATTTT
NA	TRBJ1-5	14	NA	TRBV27	CASSLEGINQPQHF	TGTGCCAGCAGTTTGGAGGGGATCAATCAGCCCCAGCATTTT
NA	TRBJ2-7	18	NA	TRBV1	CTSSYLLAGGPEGDEQYF	TGCACCAGCAGTTACTTGCTAGCGGGAGGGCCCGAGGGGGACGAGCAGTACTTC
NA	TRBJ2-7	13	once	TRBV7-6	CASSGGHSYEQYF	TGTGCCAGTTCCGGAGGGCACTCCTACGAGCAGTACTTC
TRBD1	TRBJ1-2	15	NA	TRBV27	CASSSGTDPNYGYTF	TGTGCCAGCAGTTCCGGGACAGATCCTAACTATGGCTACACCTTC
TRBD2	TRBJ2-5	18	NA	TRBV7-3	CASSLTPSTSGGQETQYF	TGTGCCAGCAGCTTAACCCCCTCCACTAGCGGGGGGCAAGAGACCCAGTACTTC
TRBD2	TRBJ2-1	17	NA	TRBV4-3	CASSLFGTSGSTDEQFF	TGCGCCAGCAGCCTCTTTGGGACTAGCGGATCTACCGATGAGCAGTTCTTC
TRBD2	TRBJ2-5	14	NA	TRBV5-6	CASSLGTSEETQYF	TGTGCCAGCAGCTTAGGGACTAGCGAAGAGACCCAGTACTTC
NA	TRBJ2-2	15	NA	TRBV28	CASSLVSGNTGELFF	TGTGCCAGCAGTTTAGTTTCTGGGAACACCGGGGAGCTGTTTTTT
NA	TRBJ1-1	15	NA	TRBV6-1	CASSERFSMNTEAFF	TGTGCCAGCAGTGAAAGGTTCAGTATGAACACTGAAGCTTTCTTT